This TCR beta chain derives from a study of OX40 agonist ivuxolimab in advanced cancers. Concerning the study at large: The costimulatory receptor OX40 (CD134) was targeted by ivuxolimab, a fully human IgG2 agonistic monoclonal antibody. Partial responses were achieved by three dose-escalation patients, of whom one had hepatocellular carcinoma and two had cutaneous melanoma. In the dose-escalation cohort, around four fifths of patients were male, and the mean age was 60 years with a range of 23 to 79. The paper reports the monotherapy dose-escalation portion (N of about 54 patients) of the phase I ivuxolimab trial. Of the roughly 51 patients in dose escalation, 19 had hepatocellular carcinoma, some 15 had melanoma, 9 had renal cell carcinoma and 9 had head and neck cancer. Peripheral TCRbeta sequencing aimed to test whether ivuxolimab altered TCR sequence diversity and caused clonal T-cell expansion. Intravenous ivuxolimab was administered to patients every 2 weeks at six dose levels: 0.01, 0.1, 0.3, 1.5, 3 and 10 mg/kg. Patients were allowed to have had prior anti-PD-1, anti-PD-L1 or anti-CTLA-4 therapy, and more than 35% of the dose-escalation patients had been treated with checkpoint inhibitors.

The trial excluded patients who had a history of autoimmune disease or were on systemic immunosuppression. In every dose cohort, peripheral blood was drawn for TCR sequencing at baseline, cycle 4 day 1, and cycle 7 day 1. The samples were taken from a phase I, first-in-human, multicenter, open-label dose-escalation trial of ivuxolimab. Adults with locally advanced or metastatic melanoma, renal cell, hepatocellular, or head and neck squamous cell carcinoma were enrolled in the trial. Before TCR sequencing, CD4+ T cells and CD8+ T cells from peripheral blood were sorted into separate populations. For sequencing of the TCRbeta CDR3 region, genomic DNA was extracted from the sorted cells. The immunoSEQ Assay was used for sequencing of TCRbeta CDR3 regions. TCRdb limited this immuneACCESS table to in-frame rearrangements with V and J called. A share of clones is missing; checked studies link under half to unresolved V genes, and the rest is unexplained. The sample has about 80,000 clones on record, 80% to 90% of them singletons. The ten largest clones capture approximately 7% of the sample.

CDR1 and CDR2 were assigned from the germline V gene as SGHDT and YYEEEE. From cysteine to phenylalanine, the CDR3 is 16 amino acids long. Only the CDR3 DNA stays, 48 bases, in frame from base 1. Clipping removes 0 bases from V and 6 bases from J, with 7 as the unmatched junction base count. Overall study results and their limits: At doses of 0.1 to 3.0 mg/kg, clonal expansion of both CD4+ and CD8+ T cells in blood was seen between baseline and week 6. Partial responders in the 0.1-3.0 mg/kg groups had among the lowest normalized peripheral clonal expansion, especially among CD8+ T cells. The antigen specificity of the clonally expanded peripheral T cells was not determined. After ivuxolimab, more expanded clones were found on average in CD8+ T cells than in CD4+ T cells. Low levels of normalized T-cell clonal expansion were also seen in some patients who did not respond.

On this clone: What antigen it recognizes has not been identified. No base qualities exist here, and no much larger clone lies one base off it.

The rearrangement joined TRBV5-6 to TRBJ2-4; 9 bases in the junction line up with TRBD1. This clonotype was sampled from an adult with an advanced solid tumor such as melanoma, head and neck, liver or kidney cancer. The sample was CD4+ or CD8+ T cells sorted from blood, taken in a trial of the OX40 agonist ivuxolimab. The DNA reads as follows: TGTGCCAGCAGCTTGGATGTCGGGACAGGGCTAAACATTCAGTACTTC. Protein translation: CASSLDVGTGLNIQYF.